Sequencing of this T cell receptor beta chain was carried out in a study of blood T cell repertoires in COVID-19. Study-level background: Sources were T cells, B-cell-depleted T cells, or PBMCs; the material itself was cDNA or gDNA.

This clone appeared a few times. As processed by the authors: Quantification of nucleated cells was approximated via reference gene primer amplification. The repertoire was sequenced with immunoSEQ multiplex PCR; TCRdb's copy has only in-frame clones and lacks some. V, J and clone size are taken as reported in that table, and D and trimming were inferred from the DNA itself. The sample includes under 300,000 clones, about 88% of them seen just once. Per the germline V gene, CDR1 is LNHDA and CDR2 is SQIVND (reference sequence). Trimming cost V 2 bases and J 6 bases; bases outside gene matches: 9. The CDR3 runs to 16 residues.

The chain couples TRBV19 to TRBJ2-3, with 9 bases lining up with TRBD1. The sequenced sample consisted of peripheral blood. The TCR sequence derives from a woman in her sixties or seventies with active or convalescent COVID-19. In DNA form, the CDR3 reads TGTGCCAGTAGTATAAATCAACAGGGGGCGGGGGATACGCAGTATTTT. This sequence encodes CASSINQQGAGDTQYF.